The T cell receptor beta chain described here comes from a study of shared T cell receptors in the human thymus. Assay used: immunoSEQ multiplex PCR; TCRdb lists only in-frame clones, some missing. Of approximately 660,000 clones listed, 88% are singletons. The V segment lost 2 bases and the J segment 6 bases; nucleotides outside the gene matches: 9. This CDR3 has 17 residues. Germline-derived CDR1 and CDR2 are SGDLS and YYNGEE. This clone was observed a single time. This sample also belongs to another study, concerning human thymus T cells. That investigation notes: Among the donors, all were healthy Finnish infants having corrective surgery for congenital heart defects. Resections removed during corrective heart surgery provided the thymus tissue used. Within thymic and blood repertoires, V and J gene usage appeared to be biased. Unrelated individuals were reported by related research to share highly overlapping thymic repertoires.

The rearrangement uses TRBV9 and TRBJ2-1; TRBD2 agrees at 12 bases. Material: thymocytes. This clonotype was obtained from a boy under two years old with a congenital heart defect. The CDR3 is CASSVLAGGPVPNEQFF. The CDR3 region has the DNA TGTGCCAGCAGCGTTCTAGCGGGAGGGCCGGTCCCCAATGAGCAGTTCTTC. The full variable domain, in which reference TRBV9 and TRBJ2-1 provide the parts outside the CDR3, is DSGVTQTPKHLITATGQRVTLRCSPRSGDLSVYWYQQSLDQGLQFLIQYYNGEERAKGNILERFSAQQFPDLHSELNLSSLELGDSALYFCASSVLAGGPVPNEQFFGPGTRLTVL.